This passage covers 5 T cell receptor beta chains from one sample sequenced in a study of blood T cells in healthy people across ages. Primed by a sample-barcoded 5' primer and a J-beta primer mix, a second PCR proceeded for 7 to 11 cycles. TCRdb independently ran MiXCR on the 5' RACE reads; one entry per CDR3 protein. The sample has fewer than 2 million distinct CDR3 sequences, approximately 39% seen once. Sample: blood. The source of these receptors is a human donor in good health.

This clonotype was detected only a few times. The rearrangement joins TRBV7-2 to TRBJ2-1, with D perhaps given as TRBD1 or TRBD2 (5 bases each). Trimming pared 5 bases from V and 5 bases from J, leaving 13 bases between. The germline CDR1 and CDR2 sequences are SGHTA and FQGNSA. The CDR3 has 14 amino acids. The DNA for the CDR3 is TGTGCCAGCAGCGGACGGGACGGCCACAATGAGCAGTTCTTC. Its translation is CASSGRDGHNEQFF.

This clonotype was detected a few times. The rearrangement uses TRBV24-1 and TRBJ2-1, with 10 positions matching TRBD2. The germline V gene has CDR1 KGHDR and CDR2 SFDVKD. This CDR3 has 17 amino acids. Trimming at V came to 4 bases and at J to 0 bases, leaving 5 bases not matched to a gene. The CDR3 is CATSEWTSGSSYNEQFF. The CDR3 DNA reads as TGTGCCACCAGTGAGTGGACTAGCGGTAGCTCCTACAATGAGCAGTTCTTC.

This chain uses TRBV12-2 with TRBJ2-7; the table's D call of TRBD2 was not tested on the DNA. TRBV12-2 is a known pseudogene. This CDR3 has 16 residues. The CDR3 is CASRPERAGGLNEQYF. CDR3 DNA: TGTGCAAGTCGCCCCGAACGAGCGGGGGGGCTCAACGAGCAGTACTTC.

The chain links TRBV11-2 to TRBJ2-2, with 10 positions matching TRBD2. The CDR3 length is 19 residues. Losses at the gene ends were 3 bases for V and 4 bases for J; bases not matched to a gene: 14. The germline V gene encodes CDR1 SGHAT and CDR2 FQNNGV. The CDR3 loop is CASSFSKAGGFSFTGELFF. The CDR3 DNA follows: TGTGCCAGCAGCTTTTCTAAAGCGGGGGGGTTCTCATTCACCGGGGAGCTGTTTTTT.

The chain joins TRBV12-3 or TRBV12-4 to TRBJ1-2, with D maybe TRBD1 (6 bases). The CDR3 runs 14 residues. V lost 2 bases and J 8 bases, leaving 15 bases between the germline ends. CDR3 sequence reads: CASSLFGGAGGYTF. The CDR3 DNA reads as TGTGCCAGCAGTTTATTTGGGGGCGCGGGCGGCTACACCTTC.